This T cell receptor beta chain was retrieved from a study of cytomegalovirus exposure and HLA in healthy donors. Across the study: As an earlier analysis found, around 200 million T cells yielded about 100 million unique TCR beta sequences. Study-wide points: Most likely, a cluster of highly shared sequence variants arose as a sequencing artifact.

The PCR was carried out with 60 Vbeta primers and 13 Jbeta primers. The data were produced by immunoSEQ multiplex PCR, yet TCRdb's version contains in-frame clones alone and is incomplete. The sample comprises roughly 200,000 clones, around 79% of which are singletons, and around 0.74% rests with the top ten. As concerns this clone: No antigen is known for it.

The CDR3 is 11 residues long. Germline V lookup: CDR1 SQVTM, CDR2 ANQGSEA. V dropped 6 bases and J dropped 11; count of bases not matched to a gene: 9. The chain employs TRBV29-1 and TRBJ2-5, with TRBD1 matching over 7 bases. This TCR came from a woman aged 35 to 49 in good health and CMV-seronegative. Sequenced input: PBMCs. This chain's CDR3 is CSVADRARQYF. Here the CDR3 DNA reads TGCAGCGTCGCCGACAGGGCTAGACAGTACTTC.